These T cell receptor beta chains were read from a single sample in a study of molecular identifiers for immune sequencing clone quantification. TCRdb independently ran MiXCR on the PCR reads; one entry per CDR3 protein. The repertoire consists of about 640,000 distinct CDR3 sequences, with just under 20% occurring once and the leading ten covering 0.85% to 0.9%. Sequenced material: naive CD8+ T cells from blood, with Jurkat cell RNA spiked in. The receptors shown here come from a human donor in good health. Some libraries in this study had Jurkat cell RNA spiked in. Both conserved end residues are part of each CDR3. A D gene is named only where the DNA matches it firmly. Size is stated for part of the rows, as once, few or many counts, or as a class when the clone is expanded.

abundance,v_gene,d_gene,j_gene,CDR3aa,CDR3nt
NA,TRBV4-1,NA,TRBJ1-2,CASSQDPAEGGFRGYTF,TGCGCCAGCAGCCAAGATCCAGCCGAGGGGGGGTTTCGGGGCTACACCTTC
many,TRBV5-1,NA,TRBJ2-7,CASSLVAGAYEQYF,TGTGCCAGCAGCTTGGTAGCAGGGGCTTACGAGCAGTACTTC
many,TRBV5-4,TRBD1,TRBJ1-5,CASSPGQGAGQPQHF,TGTGCCAGCAGCCCGGGACAGGGGGCGGGTCAGCCCCAGCATTTT
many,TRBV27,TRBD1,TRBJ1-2,CASSWTGTYGYTF,TGTGCCAGCAGCTGGACAGGAACCTATGGCTACACCTTC
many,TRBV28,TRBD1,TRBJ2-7,CASSVGQGLDEQYF,TGTGCCAGCAGCGTTGGACAGGGGTTGGACGAGCAGTACTTC
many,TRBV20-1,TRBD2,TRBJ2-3,CSARDLAGDPADTQYF,TGCAGTGCTAGAGATCTAGCGGGAGACCCCGCAGATACGCAGTATTTT
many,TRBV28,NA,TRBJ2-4,CASSFVVWGKNIQYF,TGTGCCAGCAGTTTCGTAGTGTGGGGCAAAAACATTCAGTACTTC
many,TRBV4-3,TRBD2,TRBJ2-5,CASSQDRGSIETQYF,TGCGCCAGCAGCCAAGATCGCGGGAGTATTGAGACCCAGTACTTC
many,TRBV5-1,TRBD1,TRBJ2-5,CASSWYPTGSGETQYF,TGCGCCAGCAGCTGGTACCCGACAGGGAGTGGAGAGACCCAGTACTTC
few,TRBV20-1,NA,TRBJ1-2,CSARGRDYGYTF,TGCAGTGCTAGAGGCAGAGACTATGGCTACACCTTC